The 28 T cell receptor beta chains below all came from one sample that was sequenced in a study of cytomegalovirus exposure and HLA in healthy donors listed by TCRdb under 2017. Library generation was performed with the immunoSEQ multiplex PCR assay. A mixture of 60 forward primers for TCR Vbeta segments and 13 reverse primers for TCR Jbeta segments was used in the multiplex PCR. Here the immuneACCESS table is served through TCRdb, limited to in-frame sequences with V and J called. Missing clones are a known gap in these copies; in checked studies unresolved V genes cover under half, and the rest lacks a known reason. The sample table holds tens of thousands of clones, of which 84% were seen once. Around 2.3% of the sample rests with the top ten. The specimen sequenced was PBMCs. The source is a man in his late teens or twenties in good health and CMV-seronegative.

This chain joins TRBV7-9 and TRBJ2-2; 7 nucleotides agree with TRBD1. The CDR3 length is 14 residues. Germline lookup yields CDR1 SEHNR and CDR2 FQNEAQ (reference sequence). V lost 3 bases to trimming and J lost 5 bases; unmatched junction nucleotides: 3. The CDR3 protein is CASSFRGQTGELFF. CDR3 nucleotides: TGTGCCAGCAGCTTTAGGGGGCAAACCGGGGAGCTGTTTTTT.

This clone was detected a few times. The rearrangement uses TRBV9 and TRBJ1-1, with D possibly matching TRBD1 (5 bases). The CDR3 consists of 14 residues. Between the trimmed V and J ends, which lost 5 bases and 1 base, there was a span of 12 bases. Germline values: CDR1 SGDLS, CDR2 YYNGEE. The CDR3 region is CASRSGGPNTEAFF. The CDR3 coding sequence is TGTGCCAGCAGGTCGGGGGGACCGAACACTGAAGCTTTCTTT.

As to this clone: One junction end does not reproduce the germline sequence, and a read error may be involved. This chain joins TRBV13 and TRBJ1-1; tentatively, D is TRBD1 (6 bases). This CDR3 region has 14 residues. Germline V lookup: CDR1 PRHDT, CDR2 FYEKMQ (reference sequence). Here the CDR3 reads CTSSLQGPNTEAFF. CDR3 DNA: TGTACCAGCAGCTTACAGGGCCCGAACACTGAAGCTTTCTTT.

The chain combines TRBV6-6 with TRBJ1-3, with 8 nucleotides matching TRBD1. V shed 7 bases, J shed 2 bases, and the junction held 4 bases outside the gene matches. From germline, CDR1 is MNHNY and CDR2 SVGAGI (reference sequence). This CDR3 is 14 amino acids long. The CDR3 spells CASTQGATGNTIYF. In nucleotides, the CDR3 is TGTGCCAGCACTCAGGGGGCCACTGGAAACACCATATATTTT.

This rearrangement joins TRBV19 to TRBJ2-1, with 11 bases fitting TRBD1. There are 14 residues in the CDR3. From germline, CDR1 is LNHDA and CDR2 SQIVND (reference sequence). V dropped 3 bases and J dropped 8; count of bases not matched to a gene: 3. CDR3 sequence reads: CASSIGQGADEQFF. The CDR3 DNA is TGTGCCAGTAGTATCGGACAGGGGGCGGATGAGCAGTTCTTC.

The chain uses TRBV5-5 and TRBJ2-2; tentatively, D is TRBD1 (6 bases). This CDR3 has 14 residues. The V gene lost 6 bases and the J gene lost 7 bases, with 16 bases spanning the gap. Germline CDR1 is SGHKS and CDR2 is YYEKEE (reference sequence). In DNA, the CDR3 is TGTGCCAGCACCCAACAGGGTGGTGACGGGGAGCTGTTTTTT. Its protein product is CASTQQGGDGELFF.

The chain joins TRBV4-1 to TRBJ2-1, with TRBD2 matching over 14 bases. The CDR3 consists of 16 residues. V gave up 5 bases and J gave up 6 bases; unmatched junction bases: 6. The germline CDR1 and CDR2 sequences are MGHRA and YSYEKL. CDR3 in DNA: TGCGCCAGCAGCTATCCCGGGACTAGCGGGAGCAATGAGCAGTTCTTC. Encoded protein: CASSYPGTSGSNEQFF.

In nucleotides, the CDR3 is TGCGCCAGCAGCTCGACAGTAGCGGATCAAGAGACCCAGTACTTC. This sequence encodes CASSSTVADQETQYF. The V gene is TRBV5-1, the J gene TRBJ2-5, with a weak D call TRBD2 (6 bases). Germline CDR1 SGHRS, CDR2 YFSETQ. The CDR3 consists of 15 residues. Trimming left V 3 bases short and J 2 bases short, with 14 bases between.

The V call is TRBV11-3, the J call TRBJ2-7; D is possibly TRBD1 (5 bases). V was cut by 2 bases and J by 6 bases, with 11 bases left in between. Germline CDR1 is SGHNT and CDR2 is YENEEA. This CDR3 contains 13 residues. The CDR3 here is CASSLKGSGEQYF. The CDR3 DNA reads as TGTGCCAGCAGCTTAAAGGGGTCTGGCGAGCAGTACTTC.

The chain couples TRBV5-4 to TRBJ2-7, with D possibly matching TRBD2 (5 bases). Trimming pared 4 bases from V and 2 bases from J, leaving 16 bases between. Germline CDR1 reads SGHNT; CDR2 reads YYREEE (reference sequence). The CDR3 length is 15 residues. The DNA of the CDR3 is TGTGCCAGCAGCCCTTTTCGGGATGGCCCCTACGAGCAGTACTTC. It codes for CASSPFRDGPYEQYF.

The rearrangement uses TRBV6-4 and TRBJ1-3; 7 bases align to TRBD1. Near its end, the DNA agrees better with TRBJ2-2, so the J call may be wrong. The CDR3 covers 16 residues. The V gene's germline CDR1 is MRHNA and CDR2 SNTAGT. CDR3 in amino acids: CASSRQGGSSTGELFF. The CDR3 DNA follows: TGTGCCAGCAGCCGACAGGGCGGTTCGTCGACCGGGGAGCTGTTTTTT.

This clone was counted a single time. This sequence joins TRBV19 and TRBJ2-7; tentatively, D is TRBD1 (7 bases). V lost 5 bases, J lost 5 bases, and 22 bases lay in between. The germline gives CDR1 LNHDA, CDR2 SQIVND (reference sequence). This CDR3 is built from 16 residues. In DNA form, the CDR3 reads TGTGCCAGTAGTTCTTCAAGACAGGGAGGAGGCGACGAGCAGTACTTC. This translates into CASSSSRQGGGDEQYF.

This chain connects TRBV7-9 to TRBJ2-1, with D possibly TRBD2 on 5 matching bases. V dropped 5 bases and J dropped 12 bases, with 32 bases sitting between them. Looked up from germline, CDR1 is SEHNR and CDR2 is FQNEAQ (reference sequence). This CDR3 comprises 18 residues. DNA of the CDR3: TGTGCCAGCAGCCGACACCGCCTTGGGCGGGCAGACAATGAGTCGCAGTTCTTC. Translated: CASSRHRLGRADNESQFF. The full variable domain, completed using reference TRBV7-9 and TRBJ2-1, is DTGVSQNPRHKITKRGQNVTFRCDPISEHNRLYWYRQTLGQGPEFLTYFQNEAQLEKSRLLSDRFSAERPKGSFSTLEIQRTEQGDSAMYLCASSRHRLGRADNESQFFGPGTRLTVL.

The chain's CDR3 is CASSPGQTSGEQYF. Written as DNA, the CDR3 is TGCGCCAGCAGCCCGGGACAGACTTCGGGCGAGCAGTACTTC. The gene calls are TRBV5-1 and TRBJ2-7; the match to TRBD1 covers 7 bases. This CDR3 contains 14 residues. Germline loops: CDR1 SGHRS, CDR2 YFSETQ. The V gene end was trimmed by 4 bases and the J gene end by 6 bases; junction bases not matched to a gene: 10.

The chain recombines TRBV6-5 with TRBJ1-1; TRBD1 might be the D (5 bases). The germline V gene encodes CDR1 MNHEY and CDR2 SVGAGI. V was pared by 2 bases and J by 1 base, with 11 bases between. The CDR3 has 15 amino acids. The CDR3 coding sequence is TGTGCCAGCAGTTACCCCAGGCAGGGGAACACTGAAGCTTTCTTT. It encodes CASSYPRQGNTEAFF.

This clone is a singleton in its sample. This chain connects TRBV6-5 to TRBJ2-2; TRBD2 matches at 10 bases. CDR1 and CDR2 (germline): MNHEY, SVGAGI. Trimming removed 7 bases from V and 8 bases from J; junction bases left unmatched: 7. CDR3 length: 14 amino acids. The CDR3 DNA is TGTGCCAGCATCCCAGCGGGAGGGCGGGGGGAGCTGTTTTTT. It translates to CASIPAGGRGELFF.

The chain combines TRBV18 with TRBJ2-1; 13 nucleotides align to TRBD2. The CDR3 is 14 residues long. Germline V gives CDR1 KGHSH, CDR2 LQKENI. V lost 5 bases to trimming and J lost 7 bases; unmatched junction nucleotides: 2. CDR3 sequence reads: CASSGLAGENEQFF. The CDR3 region has the DNA TGTGCCAGCTCAGGACTAGCGGGAGAGAATGAGCAGTTCTTC.

The chain uses TRBV9 and TRBJ2-5; TRBD2 is a possible D gene (5 bases). The length of the CDR3 is 15 residues. Germline values: CDR1 SGDLS, CDR2 YYNGEE. V was trimmed by 1 base and J by 1 base, leaving 11 bases between them. CDR3 protein: CASSVIGGPQETQYF. The CDR3 bases are TGTGCCAGCAGCGTAATAGGCGGGCCCCAAGAGACCCAGTACTTC.

This clone appeared a single time. V is TRBV5-5 and J is TRBJ2-7; 9 bases align to TRBD1. Trimming took 0 bases from V and 3 from J; bases not matched to a gene: 7. The germline gives CDR1 SGHKS, CDR2 YYEKEE (reference sequence). CDR3 size: 16 residues. The CDR3: CASSLAWDRAIYEQYF. The CDR3 DNA is TGTGCCAGCAGCTTGGCCTGGGACAGGGCAATCTACGAGCAGTACTTC.

This chain links TRBV5-8 with TRBJ1-5; 7 nucleotides line up with TRBD1. The CDR3 length is 16 residues. In germline, CDR1 is SGHTS, CDR2 YDEGEE. V was pared by 3 bases and J by 0 bases, with 6 bases of the junction left unmatched. The CDR3 spells CASSSIGTVSNQPQHF. CDR3 DNA: TGTGCCAGCAGCTCGATAGGGACAGTTAGCAATCAGCCCCAGCATTTT.

The chain employs TRBV5-1 and TRBJ2-5, with D uncertain. Germline CDR1 SGHRS, CDR2 YFSETQ. CDR3 size: 14 residues. The ends were cut back, 4 bases at V and 0 bases at J, with 10 bases in the middle. The CDR3 here is CASSKTQYQETQYF. The CDR3, as DNA: TGCGCCAGCAGCAAGACACAGTACCAAGAGACCCAGTACTTC.

The rearrangement joins TRBV19 to TRBJ2-7; 7 bases fit TRBD2. The CDR3 has 15 residues. V lost 3 bases to trimming and J lost 3 bases; unmatched junction nucleotides: 8. The germline gives CDR1 LNHDA, CDR2 SQIVND (reference sequence). The CDR3 coding sequence is TGTGCCAGTAGTATGGGGTCTAGCGGAAACTACGAGCAGTACTTC. It codes for CASSMGSSGNYEQYF.

This rearrangement joins TRBV11-3 to TRBJ2-7, with 9 bases lining up with TRBD2. With 5 bases clipped from V and 6 bases from J, the junction kept 8 bases outside the gene matches. This CDR3 has 14 amino acids. Germline values: CDR1 SGHNT, CDR2 YENEEA. The CDR3 bases are TGTGCCAGCAGCGCTAGCGGGATGCGACGCGAGCAGTACTTC. Encoded protein: CASSASGMRREQYF.

The table lists this clone with a count of one. The chain has TRBV29-1 and TRBJ2-1, with D unclear. CDR3 length: 12 amino acids. In germline, CDR1 is SQVTM, CDR2 ANQGSEA. Trimming cost V 4 bases and J 5 bases, with 9 bases left between them. The CDR3 nucleotides read TGCAGCGTTGCCCCGAGAGACAATGAGCAGTTCTTC. It specifies CSVAPRDNEQFF.

The table lists this clone with a few counts. J is TRBJ1-4 and V is TRBV5-5; D is possibly TRBD1 (5 bases). This CDR3 is 13 amino acids long. Germline-derived CDR1 and CDR2 are SGHKS and YYEKEE (reference sequence). V shed 3 bases and J shed 6 bases, with 9 bases lying between them. In DNA, the CDR3 is TGTGCCAGCAGCTACAGGCTTGATGAAAAACTGTTTTTT. It codes for CASSYRLDEKLFF.

In its sample, this clone was seen a few times. At one end the junction does not follow the germline gene, possibly because of a read error. The rearrangement links TRBV27 to TRBJ2-2, with D perhaps matching TRBD2 (6 bases). The CDR3 has 14 residues. Looked up from germline, CDR1 is MNHEY and CDR2 is SMNVEV (reference sequence). Here the CDR3 reads CASKPGRNPGELFF. The DNA for the CDR3 is TGTGCCAGCAAGCCAGGGAGGAACCCCGGGGAGCTGTTTTTT.

The chain carries TRBV11-2 and TRBJ1-4; D may be TRBD1 (5 bases). This CDR3 has 13 amino acids. V lost 1 base and J 6 bases, leaving 6 bases between the germline ends. CDR1 and CDR2 from the germline V gene are SGHAT and FQNNGV. The CDR3 protein is CASSLVRDEKLFF. For the CDR3, the DNA is TGTGCCAGCAGCTTAGTCAGGGATGAAAAACTGTTTTTT.

This rearrangement joins TRBV6-5 to TRBJ1-6; TRBD1 aligns across 9 bases. V trimming: 1 base; J trimming: 7 bases; junction bases outside the gene matches: 5. The CDR3 spans 16 residues. Germline-derived CDR1 and CDR2 are MNHEY and SVGAGI. The CDR3 sequence: CASSYLPGQGNSPLHF. The CDR3 DNA sequence: TGTGCCAGCAGTTACTTGCCGGGACAGGGAAATTCACCCCTCCACTTT.